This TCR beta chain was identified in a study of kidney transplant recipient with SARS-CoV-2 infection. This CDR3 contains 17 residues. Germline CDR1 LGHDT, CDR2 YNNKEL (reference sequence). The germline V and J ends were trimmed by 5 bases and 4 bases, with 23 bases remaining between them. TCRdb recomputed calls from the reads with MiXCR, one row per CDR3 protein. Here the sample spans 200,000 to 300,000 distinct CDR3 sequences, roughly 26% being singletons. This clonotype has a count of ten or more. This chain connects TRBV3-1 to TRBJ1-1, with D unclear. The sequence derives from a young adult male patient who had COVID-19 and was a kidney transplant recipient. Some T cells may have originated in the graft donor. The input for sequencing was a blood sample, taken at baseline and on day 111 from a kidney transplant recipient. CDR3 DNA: TGTGCCAGCAGCTTAATCGGTCCCATTTCAATTCGCACTGAAGCTTTCTTT. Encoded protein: CASSLIGPISIRTEAFF.